This T cell receptor (beta chain) comes out of a study of control samples from healthy donors and cancer patients. The germline CDR1 and CDR2 sequences are SNHLY and FYNNEI. This CDR3 contains 15 residues. V lost 6 bases and J 4 bases, leaving 19 bases between the germline ends. Using immunoSEQ multiplex PCR, the repertoire was profiled, and TCRdb retains in-frame clones only, with some absent. Among roughly 140,000 clones listed, about 94% were seen once. The receptor's source is a man aged 50-60 years in good health. The chain employs TRBV2 and TRBJ2-7; TRBD2 might be the D (5 bases). Sequencing was performed on blood. For the CDR3, the DNA is TGTGCCAGCAGGCTGGACTTGTTGTCTATTTACGAGCAGTACTTC. Translated, it gives CASRLDLLSIYEQYF.